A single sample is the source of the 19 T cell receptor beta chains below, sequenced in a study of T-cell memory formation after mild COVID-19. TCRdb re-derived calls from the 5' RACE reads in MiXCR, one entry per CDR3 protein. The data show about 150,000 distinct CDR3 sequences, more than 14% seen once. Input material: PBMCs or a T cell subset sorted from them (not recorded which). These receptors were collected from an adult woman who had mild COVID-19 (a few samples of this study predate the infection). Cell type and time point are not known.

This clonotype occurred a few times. CDR3 loop: CASSHGTYEQYF. CDR3 coding DNA: TGTGCCAGCAGCCATGGCACCTACGAGCAGTACTTC. The rearrangement uses TRBV3-1 and TRBJ2-7; unclear D gene. CDR3 length equals 12 residues. Trimming took 3 bases from V and 2 from J, leaving 5 bases between them. Germline V gene sequence: CDR1 LGHDT, CDR2 YNNKEL (reference sequence).

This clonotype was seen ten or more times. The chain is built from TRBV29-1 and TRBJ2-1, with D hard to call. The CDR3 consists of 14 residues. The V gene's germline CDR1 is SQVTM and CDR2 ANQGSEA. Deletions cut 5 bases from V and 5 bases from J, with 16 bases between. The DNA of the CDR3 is TGCAGCGTTCGAAGGGTTGTGGCAGACAATGAGCAGTTCTTC. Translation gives CSVRRVVADNEQFF.

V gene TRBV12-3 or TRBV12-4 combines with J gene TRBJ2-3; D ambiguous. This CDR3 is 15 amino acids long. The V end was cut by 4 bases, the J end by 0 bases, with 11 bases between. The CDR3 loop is CASSSWALSTDTQYF. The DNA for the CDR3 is TGTGCCAGCAGTTCATGGGCACTAAGCACAGATACGCAGTATTTT.

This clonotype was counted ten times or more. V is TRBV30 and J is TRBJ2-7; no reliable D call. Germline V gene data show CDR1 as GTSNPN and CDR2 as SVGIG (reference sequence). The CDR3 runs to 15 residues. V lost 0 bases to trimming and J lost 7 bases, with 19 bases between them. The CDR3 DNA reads TGTGCCTGGAGTGTAAGTTCGGAAGGGTCGTGGGAGCAGTACTTC. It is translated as CAWSVSSEGSWEQYF.

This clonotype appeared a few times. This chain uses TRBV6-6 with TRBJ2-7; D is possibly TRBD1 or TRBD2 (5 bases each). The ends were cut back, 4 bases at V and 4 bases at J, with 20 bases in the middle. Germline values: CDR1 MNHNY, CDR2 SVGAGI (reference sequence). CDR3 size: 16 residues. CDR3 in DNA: TGTGCCAGCAGTTTGGGGGTAAGAGGTAGACGGTACGAGCAGTACTTC. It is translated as CASSLGVRGRRYEQYF.

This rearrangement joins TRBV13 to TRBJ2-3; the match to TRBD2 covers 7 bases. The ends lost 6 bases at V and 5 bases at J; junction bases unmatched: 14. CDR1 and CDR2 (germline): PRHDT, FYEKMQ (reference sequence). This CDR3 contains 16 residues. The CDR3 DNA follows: TGTGCCAGCAGTCCAAAGATCGCGGGAGCTAAAGATACGCAGTATTTT. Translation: CASSPKIAGAKDTQYF.

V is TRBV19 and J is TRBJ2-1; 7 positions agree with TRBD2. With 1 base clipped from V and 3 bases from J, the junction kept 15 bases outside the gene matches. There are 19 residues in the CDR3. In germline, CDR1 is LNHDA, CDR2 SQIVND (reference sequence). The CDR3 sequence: CASSIGRLALTGVYNEQFF. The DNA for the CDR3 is TGTGCCAGTAGTATAGGAAGACTAGCTCTAACCGGAGTCTACAATGAGCAGTTCTTC.

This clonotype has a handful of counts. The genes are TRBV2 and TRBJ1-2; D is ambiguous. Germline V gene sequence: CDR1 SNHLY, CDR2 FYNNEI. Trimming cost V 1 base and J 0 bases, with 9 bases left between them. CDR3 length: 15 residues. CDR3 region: CASSEVRSPNYGYTF. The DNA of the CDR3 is TGTGCCAGCAGTGAAGTGAGATCCCCTAACTATGGCTACACCTTC.

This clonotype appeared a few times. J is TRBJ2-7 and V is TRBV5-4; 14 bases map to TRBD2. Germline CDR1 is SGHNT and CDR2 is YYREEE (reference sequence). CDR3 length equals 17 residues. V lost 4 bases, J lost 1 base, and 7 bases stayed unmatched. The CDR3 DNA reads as TGTGCCAGCAGCGAGGGACTAGCGGGGGTTCAGTCCTACGAGCAGTACTTC. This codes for CASSEGLAGVQSYEQYF.

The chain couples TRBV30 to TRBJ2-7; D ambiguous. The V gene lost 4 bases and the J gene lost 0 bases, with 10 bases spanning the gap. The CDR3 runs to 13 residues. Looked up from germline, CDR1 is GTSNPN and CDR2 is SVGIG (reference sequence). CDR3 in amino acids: CAWMADISYEQYF. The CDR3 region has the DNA TGTGCCTGGATGGCAGACATCTCCTACGAGCAGTACTTC. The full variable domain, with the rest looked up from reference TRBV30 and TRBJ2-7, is SQTIHQWPATLVQPVGSPLSLECTVEGTSNPNLYWYRQAAGRGLQLLFYSVGIGQISSEVPQNLSASRPQDRQFILSSKKLLLSDSGFYLCAWMADISYEQYFGPGTRLTVT.

CDR3 in DNA: TGTGCCAGCAGTTATTCAGTGGAACCGGGGTCTAACACTGAAGCTTTCTTT. It is translated as CASSYSVEPGSNTEAFF. The chain carries TRBV6-6 and TRBJ1-1, with no clear D. V lost 3 bases to trimming and J lost 2 bases, with 19 bases between them. This CDR3 region has 17 residues. Germline values: CDR1 MNHNY, CDR2 SVGAGI (reference sequence).

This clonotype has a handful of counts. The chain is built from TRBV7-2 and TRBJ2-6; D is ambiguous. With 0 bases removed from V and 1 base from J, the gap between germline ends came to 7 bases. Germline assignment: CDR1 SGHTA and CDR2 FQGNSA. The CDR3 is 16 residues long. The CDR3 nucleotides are TGTGCCAGCAGCTTAGCGGTGGCTTCTGGGGCCAACGTCCTGACTTTC. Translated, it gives CASSLAVASGANVLTF.

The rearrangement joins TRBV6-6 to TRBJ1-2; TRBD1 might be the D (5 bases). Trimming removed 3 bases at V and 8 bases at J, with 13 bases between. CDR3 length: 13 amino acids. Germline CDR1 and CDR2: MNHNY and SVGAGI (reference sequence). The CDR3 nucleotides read TGTGCCAGCAGTTATCAGCAGGGATGGGGCTACACCTTC. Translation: CASSYQQGWGYTF.

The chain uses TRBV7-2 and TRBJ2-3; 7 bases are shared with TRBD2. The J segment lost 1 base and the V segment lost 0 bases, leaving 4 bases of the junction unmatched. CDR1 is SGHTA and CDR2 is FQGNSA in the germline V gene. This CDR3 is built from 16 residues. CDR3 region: CASSLAFLAGTDTQYF. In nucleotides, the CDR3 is TGTGCCAGCAGCTTAGCTTTTCTAGCGGGCACAGATACGCAGTATTTT.

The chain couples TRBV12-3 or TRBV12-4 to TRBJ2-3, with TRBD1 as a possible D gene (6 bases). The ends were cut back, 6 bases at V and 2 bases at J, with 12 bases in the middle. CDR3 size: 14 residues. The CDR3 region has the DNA TGTGCCAGCAGACAGGGCCGGGCCACAGATACGCAGTATTTT. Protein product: CASRQGRATDTQYF.

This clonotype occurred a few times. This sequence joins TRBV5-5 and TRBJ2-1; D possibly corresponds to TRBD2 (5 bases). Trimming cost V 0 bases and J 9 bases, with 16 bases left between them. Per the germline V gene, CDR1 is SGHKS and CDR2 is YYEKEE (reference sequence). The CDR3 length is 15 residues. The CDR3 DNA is TGTGCCAGCAGCTTGGTGGGCGGGCTCGGAGGTGAGCAGTTCTTC. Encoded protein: CASSLVGGLGGEQFF.

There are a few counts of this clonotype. CDR3 in amino acids: CASSTGDEKLFF. In nucleotides, the CDR3 is TGTGCCAGCAGCACAGGGGATGAAAAACTGTTTTTT. The chain recombines TRBV12-3 or TRBV12-4 with TRBJ1-4; TRBD1 aligns across 7 bases. The CDR3 length is 12 residues. V gave up 6 bases and J gave up 6 bases; unmatched junction bases: 1.

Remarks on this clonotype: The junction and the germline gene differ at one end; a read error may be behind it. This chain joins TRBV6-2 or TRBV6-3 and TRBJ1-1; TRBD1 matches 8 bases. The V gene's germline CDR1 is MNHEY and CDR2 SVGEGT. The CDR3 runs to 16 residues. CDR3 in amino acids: CASSYGTGGGNNEAFF. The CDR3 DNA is TGTGCCAGCAGTTATGGGACAGGCGGAGGGAACAATGAAGCTTTCTTT.

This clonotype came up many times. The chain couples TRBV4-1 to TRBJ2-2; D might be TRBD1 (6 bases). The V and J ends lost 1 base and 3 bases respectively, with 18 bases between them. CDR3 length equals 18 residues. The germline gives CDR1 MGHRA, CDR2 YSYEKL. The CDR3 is CASSQGTAVRSDTGELFF. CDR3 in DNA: TGCGCCAGCAGCCAAGGGACAGCCGTGAGAAGTGACACCGGGGAGCTGTTTTTT.